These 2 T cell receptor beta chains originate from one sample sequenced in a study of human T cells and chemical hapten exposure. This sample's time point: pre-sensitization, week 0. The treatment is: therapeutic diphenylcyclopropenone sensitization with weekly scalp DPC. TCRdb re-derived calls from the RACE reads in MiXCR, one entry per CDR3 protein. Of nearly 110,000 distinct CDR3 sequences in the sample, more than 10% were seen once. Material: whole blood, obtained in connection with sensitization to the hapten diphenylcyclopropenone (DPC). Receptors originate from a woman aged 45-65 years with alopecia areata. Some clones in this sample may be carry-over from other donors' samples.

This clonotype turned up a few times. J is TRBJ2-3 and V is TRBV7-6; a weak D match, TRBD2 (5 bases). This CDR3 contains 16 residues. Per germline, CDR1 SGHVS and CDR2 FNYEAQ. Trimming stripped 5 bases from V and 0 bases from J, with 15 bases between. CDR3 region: CASSRRTDSSTDTQYF. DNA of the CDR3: TGTGCCAGCAGCAGGAGGACGGACTCTAGCACAGATACGCAGTATTTT. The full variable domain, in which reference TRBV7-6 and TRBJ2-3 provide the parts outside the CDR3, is GAGVSQSPRYKVTKRGQDVALRCDPISGHVSLYWYRQALGQGPEFLTYFNYEAQQDKSGLPNDRFSAERPEGSISTLTIQRTEQRDSAMYRCASSRRTDSSTDTQYFGPGTRLTVL.

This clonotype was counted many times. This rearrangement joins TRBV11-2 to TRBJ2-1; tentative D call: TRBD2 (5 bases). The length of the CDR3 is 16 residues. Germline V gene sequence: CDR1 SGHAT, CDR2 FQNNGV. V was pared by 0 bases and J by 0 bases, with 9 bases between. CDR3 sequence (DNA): TGTGCCAGCAGCTTAGATATTGGGAGCTCCTACAATGAGCAGTTCTTC. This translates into CASSLDIGSSYNEQFF. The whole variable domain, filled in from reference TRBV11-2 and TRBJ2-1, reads EAGVAQSPRYKIIEKRQSVAFWCNPISGHATLYWYQQILGQGPKLLIQFQNNGVVDDSQLPKDRFSAERLKGVDSTLKIQPAKLEDSAVYLCASSLDIGSSYNEQFFGPGTRLTVL.